This T cell receptor (beta chain) was recorded in a study of early T cells in non-severe SARS-CoV-2 infection. Study background: Investigators sequenced bulk RNA drawn from unsorted whole blood, and chains remained unpaired. Findings and caveats of the study: The matching step, a VDJdb search, favored anti-spike CD8 responses and missed private and CD4 specificities.

Germline V gene data show CDR1 as SGDLS and CDR2 as YYNGEE. Trimming cost V 4 bases and J 5 bases, with 12 bases left between them. The CDR3 runs to 13 residues. This clonotype was counted between two and nine times. Its matching antigen is unknown. Attached unique molecular identifiers marked individual cDNA molecules. One entry per CDR3 protein results from TCRdb running MiXCR on the 5' RACE reads. The sample carries tens of thousands of distinct CDR3 sequences, roughly an eighth recorded once. The chain uses TRBV9 and TRBJ2-5; no clear D gene. The sequenced sample was whole blood. The receptor was isolated from an adult who was a healthcare worker with PCR-confirmed SARS-CoV-2 infection or an uninfected control (not recorded which). The CDR3 coding sequence is TGTGCCAGCAGCCCACATCTCAGCGAGACCCAGTACTTC. Translating it yields CASSPHLSETQYF.